This entry concerns a single T cell receptor (beta chain). This entry comes from a study of blood T cell repertoires in COVID-19. Across the whole study: PBMCs, B-cell-depleted T cells, or T cells provided the cDNA or gDNA that made up the material.

Original processing notes: Reference gene primer amplification yielded estimated nucleated cell counts. Assay used: immunoSEQ multiplex PCR; TCRdb lists only in-frame clones, some missing. Clone size and V and J calls were adopted from that table, with D and trimming inferred from the DNA. The data contain more than 90,000 clones, approximately 88% of them singletons. The sequence came from a woman in her 70s with acute or convalescent COVID-19. Sequencing used peripheral blood.

For the CDR3, the DNA is TGTGCCAGCAGGAGCCCGGGACTAGCGGGAGTGGAGTTCTTC. This encodes CASRSPGLAGVEFF. The chain is built from TRBV28 and TRBJ2-1; 14 bases line up with TRBD2. The CDR3 covers 14 residues. CDR1 MDHEN and CDR2 SYDVKM come from the germline V gene. The V segment lost 6 bases and the J segment 14 bases; nucleotides outside the gene matches: 9. The full variable domain, rest sourced from reference TRBV28 and TRBJ2-1, is DVKVTQSSRYLVKRTGEKVFLECVQDMDHENMFWYRQDPGLGLRLIYFSYDVKMKEKGDIPEGYSVSREKKERFSLILESASTNQTSMYLCASRSPGLAGVEFFGPGTRLTVL.